This TCR beta chain was sequenced for a study of cytomegalovirus exposure and HLA in healthy donors. Study at large: Earlier, fewer than 130 million unique TCR beta sequences were recovered from around 200 million T cells by an analysis.

Findings of the study overall: Among TCR beta chains, those listed as cytomegalovirus-associated numbered 164. Earlier analysis looked at TCR beta V segments, and most were productive about 90% or about 30% of the time. After further analysis at a later stage, 15,000 to 20,000 TCR beta sequences were associated with HLA alleles at 0.05 false discovery rate.

V lost 8 bases, J lost 6 bases, and 9 bases stayed unmatched. The CDR3 has 15 residues. The germline V gene encodes CDR1 MNHEY and CDR2 SVGAGI. The primer mix had 60 Vbeta and 13 Jbeta primers. The assay was immunoSEQ multiplex PCR, and TCRdb's table has in-frame clones only and misses some. The data contain around 150,000 clones, around four fifths of them seen just once; the ten biggest clones take up about 9.7%. To note about this clone: Its specificity is not known.

The clonotype originates from a man between 18 and 29 years old in good health and CMV-seropositive. Sequences were obtained from PBMCs. The chain combines TRBV6-5 with TRBJ2-1, with 11 bases matching TRBD2. The CDR3 region is CASHQGTSGINEQFF. The DNA for the CDR3 is TGTGCCAGCCACCAGGGGACTAGCGGTATCAATGAGCAGTTCTTC.